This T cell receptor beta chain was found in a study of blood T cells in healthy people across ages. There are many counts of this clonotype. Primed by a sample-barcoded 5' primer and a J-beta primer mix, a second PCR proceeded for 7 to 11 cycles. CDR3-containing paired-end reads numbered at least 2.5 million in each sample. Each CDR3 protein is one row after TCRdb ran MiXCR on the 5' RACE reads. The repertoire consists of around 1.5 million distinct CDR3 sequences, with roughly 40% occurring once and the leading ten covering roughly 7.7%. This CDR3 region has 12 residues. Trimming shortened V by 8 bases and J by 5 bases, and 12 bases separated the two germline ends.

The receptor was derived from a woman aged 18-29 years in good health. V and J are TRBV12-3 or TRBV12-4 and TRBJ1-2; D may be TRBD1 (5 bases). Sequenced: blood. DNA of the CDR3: TGTGCCAGCCCTAAAGGGGATTATGGCTACACCTTC. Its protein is CASPKGDYGYTF.